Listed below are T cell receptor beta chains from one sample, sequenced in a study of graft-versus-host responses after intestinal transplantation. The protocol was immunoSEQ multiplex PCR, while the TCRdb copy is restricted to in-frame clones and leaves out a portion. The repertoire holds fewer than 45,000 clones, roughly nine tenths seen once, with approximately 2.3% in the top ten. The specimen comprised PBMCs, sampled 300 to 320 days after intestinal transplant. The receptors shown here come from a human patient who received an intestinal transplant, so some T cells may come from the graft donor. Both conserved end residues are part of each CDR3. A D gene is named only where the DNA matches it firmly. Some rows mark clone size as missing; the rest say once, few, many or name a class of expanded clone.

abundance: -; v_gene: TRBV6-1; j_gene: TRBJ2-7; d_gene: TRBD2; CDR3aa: CASREGLAVSYEQYF; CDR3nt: TGTGCCAGCAGAGAGGGACTAGCGGTTTCCTACGAGCAGTACTTC
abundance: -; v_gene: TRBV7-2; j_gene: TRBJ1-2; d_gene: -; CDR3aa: CASSLATANYGYTF; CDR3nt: TGTGCCAGCAGCTTAGCGACAGCTAACTATGGCTACACCTTC
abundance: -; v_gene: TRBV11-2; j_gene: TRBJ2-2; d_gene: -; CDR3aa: CASSLAGGAGTGELFF; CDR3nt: TGTGCCAGCAGCTTGGCGGGTGGGGCGGGAACCGGGGAGCTGTTTTTT
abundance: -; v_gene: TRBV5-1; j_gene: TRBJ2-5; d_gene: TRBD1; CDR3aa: CASSLGTGEAETQYF; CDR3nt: TGCGCCAGCAGCCTTGGGACAGGGGAGGCGGAGACCCAGTACTTC
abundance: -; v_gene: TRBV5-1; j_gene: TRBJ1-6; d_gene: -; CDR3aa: CASSKGNNSPLHF; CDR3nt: TGCGCCAGCAGTAAAGGGAATAATTCACCCCTCCACTTT
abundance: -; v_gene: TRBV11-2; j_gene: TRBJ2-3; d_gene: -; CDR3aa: CASSLGHVVVDTQYF; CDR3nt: TGCGCCAGCAGCTTAGGCCACGTGGTGGTCGATACGCAGTATTTT
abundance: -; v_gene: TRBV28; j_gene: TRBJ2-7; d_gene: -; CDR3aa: CASSVWSSYEQYF; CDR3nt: TGTGCCAGCAGTGTGTGGAGCTCCTACGAGCAGTACTTC
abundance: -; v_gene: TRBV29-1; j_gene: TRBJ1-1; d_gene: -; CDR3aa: CSVGFDTEAFF; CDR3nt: TGCAGCGTTGGATTTGACACTGAAGCTTTCTTT
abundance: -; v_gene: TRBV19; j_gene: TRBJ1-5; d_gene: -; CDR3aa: CASSGRNSNQPQHF; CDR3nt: TGTGCCAGTAGTGGACGGAATAGCAATCAGCCCCAGCATTTT
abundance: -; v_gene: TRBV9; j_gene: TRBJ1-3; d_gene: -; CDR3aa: CASSALDSNSGNTIYF; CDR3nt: TGTGCCAGCAGCGCCTTAGACTCGAACTCTGGAAACACCATATATTTT
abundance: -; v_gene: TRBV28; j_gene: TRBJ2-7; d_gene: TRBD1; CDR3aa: CASRTVFVQGSSYEQYF; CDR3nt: TGTGCCAGCAGGACTGTCTTCGTACAGGGGAGCTCCTACGAGCAGTACTTC
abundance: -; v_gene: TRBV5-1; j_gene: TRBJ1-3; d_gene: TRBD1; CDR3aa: CASSPDRAGGNTIYF; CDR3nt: TGCGCCAGCAGCCCTGACAGGGCTGGCGGAAACACCATATATTTT
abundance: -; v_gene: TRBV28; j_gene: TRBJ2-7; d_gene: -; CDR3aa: CASSLLGGNSYEQYF; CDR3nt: TGTGCCAGCAGTTTACTGGGGGGTAACTCCTACGAGCAGTACTTC
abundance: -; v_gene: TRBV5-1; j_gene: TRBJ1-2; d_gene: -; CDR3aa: CASSLGAPTGLSGYTF; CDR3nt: TGCGCCAGCAGCTTGGGGGCCCCGACAGGATTGAGTGGCTACACCTTC
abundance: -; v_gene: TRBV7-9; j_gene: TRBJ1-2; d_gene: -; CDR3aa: CASSRRSYGYTF; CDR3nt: TGTGCCAGCAGCCGCCGGAGCTATGGCTACACCTTC
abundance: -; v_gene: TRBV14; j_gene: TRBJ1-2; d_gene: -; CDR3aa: CASSPRDRYGYTF; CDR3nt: TGTGCCAGCAGCCCCCGGGACCGATATGGCTACACCTTC
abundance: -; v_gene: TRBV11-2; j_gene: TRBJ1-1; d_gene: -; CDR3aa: CASSYTRGEAFF; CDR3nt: TGTGCCAGCAGCTACACCAGGGGAGAAGCTTTCTTT
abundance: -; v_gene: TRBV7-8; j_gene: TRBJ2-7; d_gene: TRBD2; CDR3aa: CASSLPLSGRAHEQYF; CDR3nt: TGTGCCAGCAGCTTACCTCTTAGCGGGAGGGCCCACGAGCAGTACTTC
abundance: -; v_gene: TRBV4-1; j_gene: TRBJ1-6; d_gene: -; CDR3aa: CASSQNGNKNSPLHF; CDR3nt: TGCGCCAGCAGCCAAAATGGGAATAAAAATTCACCCCTCCACTTT
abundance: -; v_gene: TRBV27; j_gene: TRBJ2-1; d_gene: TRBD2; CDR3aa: CASSLSATSGSLRNEQFF; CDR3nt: TGTGCCAGCAGTTTATCGGCGACTAGCGGGAGTCTCAGGAATGAGCAGTTCTTC
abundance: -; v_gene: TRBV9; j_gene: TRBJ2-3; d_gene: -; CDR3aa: CASSDVGLGDTQYF; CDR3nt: TGTGCCAGCAGTGACGTGGGGTTGGGAGATACGCAGTATTTT
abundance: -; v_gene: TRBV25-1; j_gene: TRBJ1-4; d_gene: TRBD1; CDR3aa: CASSEEGTGLLTEKLFF; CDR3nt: TGTGCCAGCAGTGAAGAGGGGACAGGGCTTCTTACAGAAAAACTGTTTTTT
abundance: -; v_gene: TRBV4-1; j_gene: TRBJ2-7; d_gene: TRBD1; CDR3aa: CASSQPGTGSHEQYF; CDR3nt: TGCGCCAGCAGCCAGCCCGGGACAGGGTCCCACGAGCAGTACTTC
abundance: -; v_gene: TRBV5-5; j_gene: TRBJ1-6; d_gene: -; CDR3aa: CASSPWGSSPLHF; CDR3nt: TGTGCCAGCAGTCCTTGGGGTTCCTCGCCCCTCCACTTT
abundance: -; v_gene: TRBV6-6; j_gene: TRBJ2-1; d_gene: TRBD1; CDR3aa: CASSYPGTGGAGQFF; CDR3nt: TGTGCCAGCAGTTACCCCGGGACAGGGGGCGCTGGGCAGTTCTTC
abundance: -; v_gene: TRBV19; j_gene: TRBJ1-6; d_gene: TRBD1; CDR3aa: CASSYRGGSPLHF; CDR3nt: TGTGCCAGTAGTTACAGGGGAGGTTCACCCCTCCACTTT
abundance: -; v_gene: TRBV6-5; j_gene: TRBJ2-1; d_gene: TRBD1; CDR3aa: CVSSNDRGHYNEQFF; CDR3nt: TGTGTCAGCAGCAACGACAGGGGACACTACAATGAGCAGTTCTTC
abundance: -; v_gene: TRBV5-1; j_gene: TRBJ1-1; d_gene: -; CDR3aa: CASRQGPANEAFF; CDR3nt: TGCGCCAGCAGGCAGGGACCCGCTAATGAAGCTTTCTTT
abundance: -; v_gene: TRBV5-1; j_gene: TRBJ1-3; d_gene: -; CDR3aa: CASSLTWARRYSGNTIYF; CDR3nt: TGCGCCAGCAGCTTGACCTGGGCGAGACGGTACTCTGGAAACACCATATATTTT
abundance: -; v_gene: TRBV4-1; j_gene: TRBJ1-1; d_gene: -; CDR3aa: CASSQDWAARTEAFF; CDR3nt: TGCGCCAGCAGCCAAGACTGGGCAGCGCGGACTGAAGCTTTCTTT
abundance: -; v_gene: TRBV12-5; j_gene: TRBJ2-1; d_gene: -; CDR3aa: CASGPYSYYNEQFF; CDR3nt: TGTGCTAGTGGTCCGTACAGCTACTACAATGAGCAGTTCTTC
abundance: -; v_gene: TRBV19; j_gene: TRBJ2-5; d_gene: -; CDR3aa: CASFSFTDTQYF; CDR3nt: TGTGCCAGTTTCTCTTTCACGGACACCCAGTACTTC
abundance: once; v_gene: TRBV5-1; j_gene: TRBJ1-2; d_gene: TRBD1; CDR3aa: CASSLGITGGWGYTF; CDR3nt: TGCGCCAGCAGCTTGGGAATTACAGGGGGATGGGGCTACACCTTC
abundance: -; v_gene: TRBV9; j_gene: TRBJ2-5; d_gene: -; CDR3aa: CASSEGGSQYF; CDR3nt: TGTGCCAGCAGCGAGGGGGGGTCCCAGTACTTC
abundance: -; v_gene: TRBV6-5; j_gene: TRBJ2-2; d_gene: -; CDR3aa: CASSYLAIGELFF; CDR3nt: TGTGCCAGCAGTTACTTAGCTATCGGGGAGCTGTTTTTT
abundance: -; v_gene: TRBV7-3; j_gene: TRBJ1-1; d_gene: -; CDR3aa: CASSSYMNTEAFF; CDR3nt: TGTGCCAGCAGCTCCTACATGAACACTGAAGCTTTCTTT
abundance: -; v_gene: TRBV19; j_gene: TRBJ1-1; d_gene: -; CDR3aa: CASSIAGANTEAFF; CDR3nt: TGTGCCAGTAGTATAGCTGGGGCCAACACTGAAGCTTTCTTT
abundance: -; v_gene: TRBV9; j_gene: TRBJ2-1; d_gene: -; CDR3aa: CASSVAGAGNEQFF; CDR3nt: TGTGCCAGCAGCGTAGCGGGAGCGGGCAATGAGCAGTTCTTC
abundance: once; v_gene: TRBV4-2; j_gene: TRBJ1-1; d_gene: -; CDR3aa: CAGSQEGGLNTEAFF; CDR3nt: TGTGCCGGCAGCCAAGAGGGGGGTCTTAACACTGAAGCTTTCTTT
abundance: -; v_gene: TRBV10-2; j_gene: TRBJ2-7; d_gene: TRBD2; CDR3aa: CASSERLAGTSSYEQYF; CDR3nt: TGCGCCAGCAGTGAGAGGCTAGCGGGTACTAGCTCCTACGAGCAGTACTTC
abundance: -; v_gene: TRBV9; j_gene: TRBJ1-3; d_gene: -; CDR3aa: CASSVDRGNTIYF; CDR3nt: TGTGCCAGCAGCGTAGATCGAGGAAACACCATATATTTT
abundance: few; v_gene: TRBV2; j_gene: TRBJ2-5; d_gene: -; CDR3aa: CASSTPGLWETQYF; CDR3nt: TGTGCCAGCAGTACGCCTGGATTGTGGGAGACCCAGTACTTC
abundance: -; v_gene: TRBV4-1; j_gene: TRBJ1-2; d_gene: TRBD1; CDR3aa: CASSRTGGYNYGYTF; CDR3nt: TGCGCCAGCAGCCGTACAGGGGGCTATAACTATGGCTACACCTTC
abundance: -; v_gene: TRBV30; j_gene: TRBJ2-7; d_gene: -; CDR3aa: CAWGQGASGSLGQYF; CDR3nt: TGTGCCTGGGGACAGGGGGCTAGCGGGAGTTTGGGGCAGTACTTC
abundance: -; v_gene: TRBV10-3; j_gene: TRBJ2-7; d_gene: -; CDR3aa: CAISDPDSPQYEQYF; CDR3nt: TGTGCCATCAGTGATCCCGACAGTCCCCAGTACGAGCAGTACTTC
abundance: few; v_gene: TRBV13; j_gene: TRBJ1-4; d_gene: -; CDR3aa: CASSFGDRNEKLFF; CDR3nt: TGTGCCAGCAGCTTTGGTGACAGGAATGAAAAACTGTTTTTT
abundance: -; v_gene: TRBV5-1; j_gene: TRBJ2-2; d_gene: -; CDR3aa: CASSLVGTPNTGELFF; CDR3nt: TGCGCCAGCAGCTTGGTAGGCACCCCGAACACCGGGGAGCTGTTTTTT
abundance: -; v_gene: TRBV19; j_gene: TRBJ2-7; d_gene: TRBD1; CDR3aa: CASMGQGTKRKPYEQYF; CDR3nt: TGTGCCAGTATGGGACAGGGGACAAAAAGAAAGCCCTACGAGCAGTACTTC
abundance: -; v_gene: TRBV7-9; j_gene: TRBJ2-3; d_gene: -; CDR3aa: CASEGYTDTQYF; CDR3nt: TGTGCCAGCGAGGGGTACACAGATACGCAGTATTTT
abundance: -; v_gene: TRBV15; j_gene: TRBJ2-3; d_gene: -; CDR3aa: CATSRQGTDTQYF; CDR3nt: TGTGCCACCAGCAGACAGGGCACAGATACGCAGTATTTT
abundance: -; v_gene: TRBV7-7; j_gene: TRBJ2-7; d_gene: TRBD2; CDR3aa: CASSTGLAVYEQYF; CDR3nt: TGTGCTAGCAGCACCGGACTAGCGGTTTACGAGCAGTACTTC
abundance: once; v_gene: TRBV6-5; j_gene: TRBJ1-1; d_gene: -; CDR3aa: CATSTGQNTEAFF; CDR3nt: TGTGCCACCTCTACGGGACAGAACACTGAAGCTTTCTTT
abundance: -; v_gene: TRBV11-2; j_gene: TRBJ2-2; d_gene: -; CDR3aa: CASSLGVGVGTGELFF; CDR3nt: TGTGCCAGCAGCTTAGGTGTAGGGGTAGGCACCGGGGAGCTGTTTTTT
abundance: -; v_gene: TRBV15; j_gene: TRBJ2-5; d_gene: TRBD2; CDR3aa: CATSNPMGLAGVGQETQYF; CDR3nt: TGTGCCACCAGCAACCCTATGGGGCTAGCGGGAGTGGGGCAAGAGACCCAGTACTTC
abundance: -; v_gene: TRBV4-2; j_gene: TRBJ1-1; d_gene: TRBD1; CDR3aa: CASSQVAAGGDTEAFF; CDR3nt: TGTGCCAGCAGCCAAGTGGCGGCAGGGGGCGATACTGAAGCTTTCTTT
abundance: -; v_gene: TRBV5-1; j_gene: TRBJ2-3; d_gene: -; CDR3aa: CASSLLGDHDTQYF; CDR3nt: TGCGCCAGCAGCTTGTTGGGGGATCACGATACGCAGTATTTT
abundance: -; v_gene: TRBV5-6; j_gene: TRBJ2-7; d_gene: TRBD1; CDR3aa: CASSLRMTGGTSYEQYF; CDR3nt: TGTGCCAGCAGCTTGCGCATGACAGGGGGCACCTCCTACGAGCAGTACTTC
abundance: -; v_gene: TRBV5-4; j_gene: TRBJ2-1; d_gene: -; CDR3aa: CASSFRGNEQFF; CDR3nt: TGTGCCAGCAGCTTCAGGGGCAATGAGCAGTTCTTC
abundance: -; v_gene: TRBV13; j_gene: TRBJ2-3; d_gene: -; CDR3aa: CASSPRQLTDTQYF; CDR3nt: TGTGCCAGCAGCCCCAGACAGCTCACAGATACGCAGTATTTT